This TCR beta chain was observed in a study of blood T cell repertoires in COVID-19. Overall study context: Spain, Italy and the United States supplied samples that represented acute and convalescent COVID-19. The analysed material was cDNA or gDNA that came from T cells, B-cell-depleted T cells, or PBMCs.

Germline CDR1 reads LNHDA; CDR2 reads SQIVND (reference sequence). Unmatched junction bases numbered 9, after V lost 7 bases and J lost 7 bases. The CDR3 is made up of 13 amino acids. The authors' processing: By means of reference gene primer amplification, nucleated cell counts were estimated. Libraries were prepared by immunoSEQ multiplex PCR; TCRdb keeps only in-frame clonotypes and omits some of them. The DNA was the basis for D and trimming; V, J and clone size are from that table. The table lists over 150,000 clones, 86% of them singletons. The sample consisted of peripheral blood. This sequence originates from a man between 65 and 85 years old with active or convalescent COVID-19. This chain joins TRBV19 and TRBJ1-2; TRBD1 agrees at 7 bases. The CDR3 spells CASIDRDLAGYTF. CDR3 DNA sequence: TGTGCCAGTATCGACAGGGACCTGGCTGGCTACACCTTC.